These 22 T cell receptor beta chains came from one sample sequenced in a study of T-cell memory formation after mild COVID-19. TCRdb ran MiXCR on the 5' RACE reads and lists one entry per CDR3 protein. The sample carries over 55,000 distinct CDR3 sequences, 9.5% to 15% recorded once. What was sequenced was PBMCs or a T cell subset sorted from them (not recorded which). The receptors derive from a man younger than 35 who had mild COVID-19 (a few samples of this study predate the infection). Cell type and time point are not known.

In this sample, this clonotype turned up a few times. The chain couples TRBV11-2 to TRBJ2-3; D might be TRBD2 (5 bases). Trimming removed 5 bases at V and 5 bases at J, with 14 bases between. Germline V gene sequence: CDR1 SGHAT, CDR2 FQNNGV. The CDR3 loop spans 14 amino acids. Here the CDR3 DNA reads TGTGCCAGCAGCCGGTGGACTGGTGGAGATACGCAGTATTTT. It encodes CASSRWTGGDTQYF. Variable domain in full (rest from reference TRBV11-2 and TRBJ2-3): EAGVAQSPRYKIIEKRQSVAFWCNPISGHATLYWYQQILGQGPKLLIQFQNNGVVDDSQLPKDRFSAERLKGVDSTLKIQPAKLEDSAVYLCASSRWTGGDTQYFGPGTRLTVL.

This clonotype was seen at least ten times. The chain joins TRBV9 to TRBJ2-1, with 7 bases fitting TRBD2. This CDR3 comprises 16 residues. With 4 bases clipped from V and 3 bases from J, the junction kept 10 bases outside the gene matches. Germline CDR1 SGDLS, CDR2 YYNGEE. The CDR3 is CASSPSGVAGYNEQFF. The CDR3 DNA reads as TGTGCCAGCAGCCCCTCCGGGGTAGCGGGCTACAATGAGCAGTTCTTC.

The sample holds many counts of this clonotype. The junction does not match germline at one end; this may be a read error. The V gene is TRBV7-9, the J gene TRBJ2-7, with 7 positions matching TRBD1. This CDR3 is built from 14 residues. Per the germline V gene, CDR1 is SEHNR and CDR2 is FQNEAQ (reference sequence). The chain's CDR3 is CASSSIYPTGESSF. The DNA of the CDR3 is TGTGCCAGCAGCTCAATTTACCCCACAGGGGAATCTAGCTTC.

The V and J genes are TRBV10-3 and TRBJ1-2, with a tentative D call TRBD1 (6 bases). This CDR3 has 16 residues. V gave up 4 bases and J gave up 0 bases, with 15 bases separating them. Germline-derived CDR1 and CDR2 are ENHRY and SYGVKD. Here the CDR3 DNA reads TGTGCCATCAGTGGGACCCGGGACACTTCTAACTATGGCTACACCTTC. Translated: CAISGTRDTSNYGYTF.

Regarding this clonotype: Sequence at one end of the junction differs from germline and may be a read error. V is TRBV20-1 and J is TRBJ2-1; D could derive from TRBD1 or TRBD2 (5 bases each). The CDR3 spans 14 residues. Per germline, CDR1 DFQATT and CDR2 SNEGSKA (reference sequence). The CDR3 is CSARDLGPVGALVF. CDR3 DNA sequence: TGCAGTGCTAGAGATCTGGGACCGGTAGGGGCCCTAGTCTTC.

This chain connects TRBV23-1 to TRBJ2-3; 8 bases align to TRBD2. TRBV23-1 is flagged as an ORF with uncertain function. The CDR3 runs 16 residues. The V segment lost 4 bases and the J segment 2 bases; nucleotides outside the gene matches: 8. CDR3 protein: CASSPSFGGDTDTQYF. In DNA, the CDR3 is TGCGCCAGCAGTCCCTCCTTCGGGGGGGACACAGATACGCAGTATTTT.

This clonotype was seen ten or more times. The chain joins TRBV27 to TRBJ1-2; D unclear. CDR1 is MNHEY, CDR2 SMNVEV, per germline (reference sequence). V dropped 0 bases and J dropped 4 bases, with 6 bases sitting between them. The CDR3 length is 13 residues. The CDR3 reads CASSLSDGYGYTF. In nucleotides, the CDR3 is TGTGCCAGCAGTTTATCTGACGGCTATGGCTACACCTTC.

This clonotype was detected only a few times. Here the CDR3 DNA reads TGTGCCAGCTCCCTAGACCCGGGCCGTACCGGGACCCAGTACTTC. This translates into CASSLDPGRTGTQYF. This chain uses TRBV18 with TRBJ2-5; D remains ambiguous. Germline V CDR1 and CDR2: KGHSH, LQKENI. V was shortened by 6 bases and J by 7 bases, with 21 bases between the two germline ends. The CDR3 is made up of 15 amino acids.

This chain connects TRBV5-1 to TRBJ2-7; 7 bases are a match to TRBD2. Germline CDR1 is SGHRS and CDR2 is YFSETQ. V lost 4 bases, J lost 6 bases, and 4 bases stayed unmatched. This CDR3 is 12 amino acids long. The DNA of the CDR3 is TGCGCCAGCAGCCTTTCGGGGGGCGAGCAGTACTTC. The encoded protein is CASSLSGGEQYF.

This chain links TRBV6-6 with TRBJ1-6; perhaps TRBD1 as D (5 bases). Trimming left V 6 bases short and J 8 bases short, with 14 bases between. The CDR3 has 14 residues. Germline CDR1 MNHNY, CDR2 SVGAGI (reference sequence). CDR3 sequence reads: CASSRDSFHSPLHF. For the CDR3, the DNA is TGTGCCAGCAGCCGAGACAGTTTTCATTCACCCCTCCACTTT.

This chain joins TRBV27 and TRBJ1-6; D is unresolved. Per germline, CDR1 MNHEY and CDR2 SMNVEV (reference sequence). The V end was cut by 6 bases, the J end by 5 bases, with 14 bases between. The CDR3 extends over 15 amino acids. CDR3 in DNA: TGTGCCAGCAGACTTACCTTCGGGAATAATTCACCCCTCCACTTT. It yields the protein CASRLTFGNNSPLHF.

In DNA, the CDR3 is TGTGCCAGCCCGTGGCCTCTCATAGCGGGGACATCGTTGTACCAAGAGACCCAGTACTTC. Translating gives CASPWPLIAGTSLYQETQYF. This chain joins TRBV7-9 and TRBJ2-5; TRBD2 agrees at 8 bases. The trim removed 8 bases at V and 0 bases at J, leaving 23 bases unmatched. The length of the CDR3 is 20 residues. The germline V gene has CDR1 SEHNR and CDR2 FQNEAQ (reference sequence).

This clonotype was seen repeatedly, ten times or more. The V gene is TRBV12-3 or TRBV12-4, the J gene TRBJ2-5, with 13 bases that match TRBD2. The J segment lost 1 base and the V segment lost 5 bases, leaving 1 base of the junction unmatched. There are 15 residues in the CDR3. The chain's CDR3 is CASSRTSGGQETQYF. The CDR3 coding sequence is TGTGCCAGCAGTCGGACTAGCGGGGGCCAAGAGACCCAGTACTTC.

The CDR3 nucleotides are TGTGCCAGCAGCCGTCCCCGGGACAGCCTTAATTCACCCCTCCACTTT. Residues: CASSRPRDSLNSPLHF. This chain links TRBV6-5 with TRBJ1-6; 7 bases agree with TRBD1. This CDR3 contains 16 residues. J lost 6 bases, V lost 6 bases, and 11 bases had no gene match. The germline gives CDR1 MNHEY, CDR2 SVGAGI.

This clonotype was picked up many times. V and J are TRBV9 and TRBJ2-7, with D unclear. CDR3 length: 14 amino acids. Trimming pared 0 bases from V and 7 bases from J, leaving 14 bases between. The V gene's germline CDR1 is SGDLS and CDR2 YYNGEE. CDR3 sequence reads: CASSVEPRSEEQYF. The CDR3 DNA follows: TGTGCCAGCAGCGTAGAGCCCAGGAGTGAGGAGCAGTACTTC.

In its sample, this clonotype was seen a few times. The chain is built from TRBV7-2 and TRBJ1-1; TRBD1 aligns across 7 bases. The CDR3 runs 15 residues. Germline-derived CDR1 and CDR2 are SGHTA and FQGNSA. Trimming took 5 bases from V and 4 from J; bases not matched to a gene: 10. CDR3 sequence reads: CASSPQSGGSTEAFF. The CDR3 bases are TGTGCCAGCAGCCCCCAATCAGGGGGATCCACTGAAGCTTTCTTT.

The chain employs TRBV24-1 and TRBJ2-3, with 7 bases lining up with TRBD1. The CDR3 contains 15 residues. CDR1 is KGHDR, CDR2 SFDVKD, per germline. Trimming removed 1 base from V and 1 base from J; junction bases left unmatched: 1. The CDR3 coding sequence is TGTGCCACCAGTGATTTTGGACAGGGCACAGATACGCAGTATTTT. It specifies CATSDFGQGTDTQYF.

This clonotype was seen only a few times. The J gene is TRBJ2-5, the V gene TRBV20-1; D gene ambiguous. V was clipped by 3 bases and J by 1 base, with 15 bases between them. The CDR3 is made up of 15 amino acids. CDR1 is DFQATT, CDR2 SNEGSKA, per germline (reference sequence). In DNA, the CDR3 is TGCAGTGCTAGCGACGCCGGTACTACCCAAGAGACCCAGTACTTC. Protein product: CSASDAGTTQETQYF.

This clonotype was counted a few times. The chain has TRBV29-1 and TRBJ2-7, with 7 bases matching TRBD1. This CDR3 contains 14 residues. The V and J ends lost 2 bases and 4 bases, in that order; junction bases with no gene match: 8. CDR1 is SQVTM, CDR2 ANQGSEA, per germline. The CDR3 sequence is CSVESTGDFYEQYF. The CDR3 DNA sequence: TGCAGCGTTGAATCCACAGGGGATTTTTACGAGCAGTACTTC.

Only a few counts were recorded for this clonotype. The V and J genes are TRBV6-2 or TRBV6-3 and TRBJ1-1; D remains unclear. Trimming removed 2 bases from V and 3 bases from J, with 7 bases in between. This CDR3 region has 13 residues. Germline V gene data show CDR1 as MNHEY and CDR2 as SVGEGT. The CDR3 bases are TGTGCCAGCAGTTACGAGGAGGACACTGAAGCTTTCTTT. Translating gives CASSYEEDTEAFF.

The chain uses TRBV5-5 and TRBJ2-7; the match to TRBD2 covers 8 bases. Germline values: CDR1 SGHKS, CDR2 YYEKEE (reference sequence). With 0 bases clipped from V and 0 bases from J, the junction kept 8 bases outside the gene matches. The CDR3 extends over 17 amino acids. CDR3 bases: TGTGCCAGCAGCTTGGCCGGGGGGGCGACCAGCTCCTACGAGCAGTACTTC. Encoded protein: CASSLAGGATSSYEQYF.

In its sample, this clonotype was seen a few times. The V call is TRBV7-6, the J call TRBJ2-5; 10 bases are a match to TRBD1. V lost 3 bases and J lost 5; bases outside the gene matches: 12. Germline V gene lookup returns CDR1 SGHVS and CDR2 FNYEAQ. The CDR3 sequence is 17 residues long. CDR3 sequence reads: CASSLGGGTGVMETQYF. DNA of the CDR3: TGTGCCAGCAGCTTGGGGGGTGGGACAGGGGTTATGGAGACCCAGTACTTC.